Presented here are 24 T cell receptor beta chains from one specimen sequenced in a study of cytomegalovirus exposure and HLA in healthy donors. The primer mix had 60 Vbeta and 13 Jbeta primers. Some clones are missing from TCRdb's copy, which holds only in-frame ones; the method was immunoSEQ multiplex PCR. This sample has 95,000 to 150,000 clones, with 70% to 80% found just once. The sample comprised PBMCs. The receptors shown here come from a woman between 40 and 55 years old in good health and CMV-seropositive.

The chain joins TRBV29-1 to TRBJ1-4, with D maybe TRBD1 (5 bases). CDR1 and CDR2 (germline): SQVTM, ANQGSEA. CDR3 size: 13 residues. V was cut by 7 bases and J by 8 bases, with 17 bases left in between. CDR3 bases: TGCAGCGGCCTAGAAGGGGTGAGGGAAAAACTGTTTTTT. Its translation: CSGLEGVREKLFF.

This clone has a handful of counts. This chain uses TRBV27 with TRBJ1-5; the D gene is possibly TRBD1 (5 bases). The length of the CDR3 is 14 residues. Germline V gene lookup returns CDR1 MNHEY and CDR2 SMNVEV (reference sequence). V dropped 2 bases and J dropped 0 bases, with 5 bases sitting between them. CDR3 DNA: TGTGCCAGCAGTTTACAGGGTAGCAATCAGCCCCAGCATTTT. It is translated as CASSLQGSNQPQHF.

The chain carries TRBV19 and TRBJ1-2; 10 bases line up with TRBD1. In germline, CDR1 is LNHDA, CDR2 SQIVND (reference sequence). CDR3 length equals 13 residues. The J segment lost 6 bases and the V segment lost 4 bases, leaving 2 bases of the junction unmatched. CDR3 sequence (DNA): TGTGCCAGTAGTACGACAGGGGGCAATGGCTACACCTTC. Encoded protein: CASSTTGGNGYTF. Filled out from reference TRBV19 and TRBJ1-2, the complete variable domain reads DGGITQSPKYLFRKEGQNVTLSCEQNLNHDAMYWYRQDPGQGLRLIYYSQIVNDFQKGDIAEGYSVSREKKESFPLTVTSAQKNPTAFYLCASSTTGGNGYTFGSGTRLTVV.

By its share, this clone is medium-sized (0.01 to 0.1%). The chain is built from TRBV4-3 and TRBJ2-5, with a tentative D call TRBD2 (5 bases). Germline V gives CDR1 LGHNA, CDR2 YSLEER. This CDR3 has 15 amino acids. With 3 bases removed from V and 1 base from J, the gap between germline ends came to 12 bases. CDR3 bases: TGCGCCAGCAGCCACGGACTTCTCCCCCAAGAGACCCAGTACTTC. Amino acid sequence: CASSHGLLPQETQYF.

This clone was seen just once. V gene TRBV6-5 combines with J gene TRBJ2-2, with D tentatively TRBD1 (6 bases). V lost 7 bases and J 7 bases, leaving 10 bases between the germline ends. CDR1 and CDR2 (germline): MNHEY, SVGAGI. The CDR3 runs 12 residues. CDR3 protein: CASNQGFGELFF. CDR3 sequence (DNA): TGTGCCAGCAATCAGGGGTTCGGGGAGCTGTTTTTT.

The V and J genes are TRBV7-8 and TRBJ2-7; TRBD1 matches at 9 bases. There are 17 residues in the CDR3. Looked up from germline, CDR1 is SGHVS and CDR2 is FQNEAQ. V was pared by 0 bases and J by 3 bases, with 9 bases of the junction left unmatched. CDR3 nucleotide sequence: TGTGCCAGCAGCTTAGCCCTGTTTCGGACAGGGGACTACGAGCAGTACTTC. It specifies CASSLALFRTGDYEQYF.

The chain joins TRBV29-1 to TRBJ2-2, with D possibly matching TRBD1 (6 bases). The CDR3 is 13 residues long. In germline, CDR1 is SQVTM, CDR2 ANQGSEA. The ends were cut back, 4 bases at V and 4 bases at J, with 10 bases in the middle. The CDR3 DNA sequence: TGCAGCGTTGGAGGGGGTGGCACCGGGGAGCTGTTTTTT. This gives the protein CSVGGGGTGELFF.

The chain couples TRBV10-3 to TRBJ2-6; 7 nucleotides line up with TRBD1. J lost 4 bases, V lost 6 bases, and 6 bases had no gene match. The germline gives CDR1 ENHRY, CDR2 SYGVKD. The CDR3 has 15 residues. The CDR3 sequence: CAIRADRAGANVLTF. The CDR3 region has the DNA TGTGCCATCAGGGCTGACAGGGCCGGGGCCAACGTCCTGACTTTC.

This clone was detected a few times. J is TRBJ2-5 and V is TRBV6-1; 7 nucleotides line up with TRBD1. The CDR3 has 14 residues. Germline V gives CDR1 MNHNS, CDR2 SASEGT. J gave up 2 bases and V 6 bases, and 6 bases lay outside the gene matches. The CDR3 DNA reads TGTGCCAGCAGGAGGACAGGAGGACAAGAGACCCAGTACTTC. It codes for CASRRTGGQETQYF.

The rearrangement joins TRBV5-1 to TRBJ2-7; 7 bases fit TRBD1. This CDR3 is built from 13 residues. V shed 3 bases, J shed 2 bases, and the junction held 2 bases outside the gene matches. CDR1 is SGHRS and CDR2 is YFSETQ in the germline V gene. This chain's CDR3 is CASSSGTAYEQYF. In DNA, the CDR3 is TGCGCCAGCAGCTCGGGGACAGCCTACGAGCAGTACTTC.

The J gene is TRBJ1-2, the V gene TRBV2; TRBD1 aligns across 7 bases. The CDR3 is 15 residues long. Losses at the gene ends were 6 bases for V and 2 bases for J; bases not matched to a gene: 9. CDR1 is SNHLY and CDR2 is FYNNEI in the germline V gene. The CDR3 is CASRAWTGGNYGYTF. As DNA, the CDR3 is TGTGCCAGCAGGGCCTGGACAGGAGGGAACTATGGCTACACCTTC.

This sequence joins TRBV9 and TRBJ1-6; D is perhaps TRBD1 (6 bases). Germline V gene lookup returns CDR1 SGDLS and CDR2 YYNGEE. Trimming left V 3 bases short and J 7 bases short, with 14 bases between. This CDR3 comprises 15 residues. CDR3 nucleotide sequence: TGTGCCAGCAGCGCCACACCAGGGGTAAATTCACCCCTCCACTTT. It is translated as CASSATPGVNSPLHF.

This chain connects TRBV2 to TRBJ2-5; a possible D gene is TRBD2 (6 bases). With 4 bases removed from V and 5 bases from J, the gap between germline ends came to 14 bases. Per the germline V gene, CDR1 is SNHLY and CDR2 is FYNNEI. There are 14 residues in the CDR3. This chain's CDR3 is CASSVGGEWETQYF. CDR3 bases: TGTGCCAGCAGTGTTGGAGGGGAGTGGGAGACCCAGTACTTC.

The table lists this clone with a few counts. The DNA of the CDR3 is TGTGCCAGCAGCTTATTCGATGAGCAGTTCTTC. Translation gives CASSLFDEQFF. The J gene is TRBJ2-1, the V gene TRBV11-3; no definite D call. Germline V gene lookup returns CDR1 SGHNT and CDR2 YENEEA. CDR3 size: 11 residues. Trimming removed 2 bases from V and 8 bases from J, with 4 bases in between.

V is TRBV27 and J is TRBJ2-1, with a weak D call TRBD2 (6 bases). Germline-derived CDR1 and CDR2 are MNHEY and SMNVEV (reference sequence). V was shortened by 6 bases and J by 15 bases, with 21 bases between the two germline ends. The CDR3 loop spans 13 amino acids. The CDR3 here is CASSWDPGLRGFF. CDR3 DNA: TGTGCCAGCAGCTGGGACCCGGGACTCCGGGGGTTCTTC.

The chain recombines TRBV6-5 with TRBJ2-2, with D possibly matching TRBD1 (5 bases). Germline V gene lookup returns CDR1 MNHEY and CDR2 SVGAGI. The CDR3 runs 15 residues. V shed 2 bases and J shed 5 bases, with 12 bases lying between them. The CDR3 nucleotides are TGTGCCAGCAGTTACGTAACAGGAGCGACCGGGGAGCTGTTTTTT. Translated, it gives CASSYVTGATGELFF.

The chain combines TRBV7-3 with TRBJ2-2, with D unresolved. V was clipped by 1 base and J by 5 bases, with 8 bases between them. CDR1 SGHTA and CDR2 FQGTGA come from the germline V gene. The CDR3 contains 14 residues. The CDR3 here is CASSLNTGTGELFF. CDR3 DNA sequence: TGTGCCAGCAGCTTAAATACCGGGACCGGGGAGCTGTTTTTT.

The V call is TRBV5-1, the J call TRBJ1-1, with D perhaps TRBD1 (6 bases). This CDR3 has 13 amino acids. From germline, CDR1 is SGHRS and CDR2 YFSETQ. The V end lost 6 bases, the J end lost 1 base, and 10 bases lay between the germline ends. In DNA form, the CDR3 reads TGCGCCAGCAACGAACAGGGGAACACTGAAGCTTTCTTT. Its translation: CASNEQGNTEAFF.

The rearrangement uses TRBV19 and TRBJ1-2; TRBD1 aligns across 8 bases. Germline-derived CDR1 and CDR2 are LNHDA and SQIVND (reference sequence). This CDR3 region has 13 residues. V shed 5 bases and J 3 bases; nucleotides not matched to a gene: 2. The CDR3 spells CASSDRGDYGYTF. DNA for the CDR3: TGTGCCAGTAGTGACAGGGGTGACTATGGCTACACCTTC.

The J gene is TRBJ2-7, the V gene TRBV2, with 9 bases matching TRBD2. This CDR3 is 16 amino acids long. V lost 6 bases to trimming and J lost 3 bases; unmatched junction nucleotides: 12. The V gene's germline CDR1 is SNHLY and CDR2 FYNNEI. The CDR3 region has the DNA TGTGCCAGCAGACTAAACCCTAGCGGGGAGTTCTACGAGCAGTACTTC. Amino acids: CASRLNPSGEFYEQYF.

This chain links TRBV7-2 with TRBJ2-3; 10 bases agree with TRBD2. The CDR3 has 16 amino acids. Germline V CDR1 and CDR2: SGHTA, FQGNSA. With V trimmed by 6 bases and J by 5 bases, 11 bases remained unmatched. CDR3 sequence (DNA): TGTGCCAGCAGTTTCCAAGGGGCTAGCGGGGGAGATACGCAGTATTTT. It translates to CASSFQGASGGDTQYF.

This clone was picked up one time. This sequence joins TRBV4-3 and TRBJ2-3; D possibly corresponds to TRBD2 (5 bases). The CDR3 totals 14 residues. Trimming left V 0 bases short and J 2 bases short, with 6 bases between. Germline-derived CDR1 and CDR2 are LGHNA and YSLEER. CDR3: CASSQELATDTQYF. CDR3 in DNA: TGCGCCAGCAGCCAAGAGCTAGCCACAGATACGCAGTATTTT.

The chain employs TRBV7-9 and TRBJ2-2; D call uncertain. Germline V gives CDR1 SEHNR, CDR2 FQNEAQ (reference sequence). The CDR3 is made up of 15 amino acids. Deletions cut 5 bases from V and 6 bases from J, with 16 bases between. The DNA for the CDR3 is TGTGCCAGCAGCCACTCCGGAACTCGGGCCGGGGAGCTGTTTTTT. Translation: CASSHSGTRAGELFF.

The rearrangement uses TRBV10-3 and TRBJ1-4; maybe TRBD1 (6 bases). Trimming stripped 8 bases from V and 0 bases from J, with 22 bases between. The CDR3 consists of 18 residues. Germline V lookup: CDR1 ENHRY, CDR2 SYGVKD. CDR3 amino acids: CAIRSGGGPVPTNEKLFF. Here the CDR3 DNA reads TGTGCCATCCGCTCCGGCGGGGGGCCGGTCCCAACTAATGAAAAACTGTTTTTT.